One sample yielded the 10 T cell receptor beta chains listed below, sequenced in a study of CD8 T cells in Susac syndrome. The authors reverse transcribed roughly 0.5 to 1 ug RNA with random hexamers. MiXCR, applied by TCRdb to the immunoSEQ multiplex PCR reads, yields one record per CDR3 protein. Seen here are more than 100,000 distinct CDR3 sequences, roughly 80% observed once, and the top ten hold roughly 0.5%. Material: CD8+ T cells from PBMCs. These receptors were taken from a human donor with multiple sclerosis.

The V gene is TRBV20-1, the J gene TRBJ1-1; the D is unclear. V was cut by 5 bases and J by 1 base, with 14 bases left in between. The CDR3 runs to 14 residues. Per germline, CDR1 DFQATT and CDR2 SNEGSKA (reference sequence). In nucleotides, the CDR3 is TGCAGTGCTCGTCTAAGGACGGCGAACACTGAAGCTTTCTTT. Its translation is CSARLRTANTEAFF.

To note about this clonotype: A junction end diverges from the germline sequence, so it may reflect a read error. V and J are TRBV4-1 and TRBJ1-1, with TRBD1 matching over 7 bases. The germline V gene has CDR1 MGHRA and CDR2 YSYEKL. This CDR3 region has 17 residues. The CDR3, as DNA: TGCGCCAGCAGCCAATTCCGCGAGGGGGCGGGGAACACTGAAGCTTCCTTT. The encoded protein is CASSQFREGAGNTEASF.

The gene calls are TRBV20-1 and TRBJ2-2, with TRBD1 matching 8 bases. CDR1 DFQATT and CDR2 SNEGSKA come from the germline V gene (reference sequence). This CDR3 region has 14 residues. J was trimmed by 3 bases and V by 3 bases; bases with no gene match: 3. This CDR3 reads CSARDRAYTGELFF. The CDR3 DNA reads TGCAGTGCTAGGGACAGGGCTTACACCGGGGAGCTGTTTTTT.

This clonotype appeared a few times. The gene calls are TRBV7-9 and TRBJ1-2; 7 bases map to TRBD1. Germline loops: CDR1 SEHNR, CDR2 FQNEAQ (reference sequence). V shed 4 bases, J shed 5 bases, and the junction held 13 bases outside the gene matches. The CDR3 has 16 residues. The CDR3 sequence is CASSSSTGTVYYGYTF. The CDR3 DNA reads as TGTGCCAGCAGCTCCTCAACCGGGACAGTTTATTATGGCTACACCTTC.

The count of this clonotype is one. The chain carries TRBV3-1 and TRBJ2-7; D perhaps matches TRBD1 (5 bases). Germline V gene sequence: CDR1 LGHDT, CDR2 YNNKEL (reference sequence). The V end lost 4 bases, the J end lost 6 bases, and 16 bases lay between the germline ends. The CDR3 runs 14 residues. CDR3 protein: CASSPSHRLREQYV. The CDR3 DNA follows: TGTGCCAGCAGCCCGTCTCACAGGCTCCGCGAGCAGTACGTC.

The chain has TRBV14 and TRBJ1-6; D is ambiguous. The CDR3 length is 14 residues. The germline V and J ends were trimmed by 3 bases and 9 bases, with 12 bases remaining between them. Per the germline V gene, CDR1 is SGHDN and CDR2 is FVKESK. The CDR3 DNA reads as TGTGCCAGCAGCCACTCGAGGTTCAGTTCACCCCTCCACTTT. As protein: CASSHSRFSSPLHF. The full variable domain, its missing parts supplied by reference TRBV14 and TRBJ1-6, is EAGVTQFPSHSVIEKGQTVTLRCDPISGHDNLYWYRRVMGKEIKFLLHFVKESKQDESGMPNNRFLAERTGGTYSTLKVQPAELEDSGVYFCASSHSRFSSPLHFGNGTRLTVT.

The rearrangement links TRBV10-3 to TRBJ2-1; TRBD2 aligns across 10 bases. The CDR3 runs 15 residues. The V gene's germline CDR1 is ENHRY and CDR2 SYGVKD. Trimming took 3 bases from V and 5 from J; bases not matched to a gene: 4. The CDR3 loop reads CAISDSGRANNEQFF. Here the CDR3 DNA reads TGTGCCATCAGTGACAGCGGGAGGGCCAACAATGAGCAGTTCTTC.

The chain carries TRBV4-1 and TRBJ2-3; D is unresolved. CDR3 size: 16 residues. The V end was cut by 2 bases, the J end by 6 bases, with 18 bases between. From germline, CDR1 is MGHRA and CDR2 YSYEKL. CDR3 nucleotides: TGCGCCAGCAGCCAAAAGACGCTGGCTAGATACGATACGCAGTATTTT. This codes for CASSQKTLARYDTQYF.

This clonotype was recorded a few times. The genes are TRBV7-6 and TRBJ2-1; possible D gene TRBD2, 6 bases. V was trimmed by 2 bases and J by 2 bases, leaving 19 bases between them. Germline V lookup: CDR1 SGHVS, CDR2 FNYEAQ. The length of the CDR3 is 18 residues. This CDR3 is CASSLWVSGGSPYNEQFF. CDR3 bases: TGTGCCAGCAGCTTATGGGTCTCCGGGGGAAGCCCCTACAATGAGCAGTTCTTC.

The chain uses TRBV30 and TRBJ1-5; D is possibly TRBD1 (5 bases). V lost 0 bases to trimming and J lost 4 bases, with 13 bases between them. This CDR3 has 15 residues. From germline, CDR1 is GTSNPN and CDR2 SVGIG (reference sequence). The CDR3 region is CAWSVRGTRNQPQHF. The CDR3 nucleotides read TGTGCCTGGAGTGTACGAGGGACGAGGAATCAGCCCCAGCATTTT. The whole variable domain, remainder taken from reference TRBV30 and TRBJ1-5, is SQTIHQWPATLVQPVGSPLSLECTVEGTSNPNLYWYRQAAGRGLQLLFYSVGIGQISSEVPQNLSASRPQDRQFILSSKKLLLSDSGFYLCAWSVRGTRNQPQHFGDGTRLSIL.